This T cell receptor (beta chain) stems from a study of early T cells in non-severe SARS-CoV-2 infection. Across the whole study: The chains were unpaired, and the sequenced material was bulk RNA from unsorted whole blood.

The TCR library protocol was used to attach unique molecular identifiers. These identifiers were attached to individual cDNA molecules. TCRdb passed the 5' RACE reads through MiXCR, listing each CDR3 protein once. The sample holds tens of thousands of distinct CDR3 sequences, 3.5% to 5% seen once. This clonotype was seen at least ten times. The specimen sequenced was whole blood. The TCR comes from an adult who was a healthcare worker with PCR-confirmed SARS-CoV-2 infection or an uninfected control (not recorded which).

The CDR3 DNA is TGTGCCAGCAGTTCCGTCGGCGAGGGCAATCAGCCCCAGCATTTT. Translation gives CASSSVGEGNQPQHF. The genes are TRBV6-6 and TRBJ1-5; D is undetermined. V lost 4 bases, J lost 2 bases, and 12 bases lay in between. There are 15 residues in the CDR3. Germline V gene sequence: CDR1 MNHNY, CDR2 SVGAGI (reference sequence).